This T cell receptor (beta chain) was captured by sequencing in a study of T cells in tuberculosis. Profiled with immunoSEQ multiplex PCR; TCRdb holds only in-frame clones, not every one. The sample has nearly 60,000 clones; 88% are singletons. CDR1 SGHTA and CDR2 FQGNSA come from the germline V gene. The CDR3 sequence is 14 residues long. The ends lost 5 bases at V and 9 bases at J; junction bases unmatched: 4. Sorting used thawed, overnight-rested PBMC stained with anti-CD3, a viability dye and GMM-loaded CD1B tetramer. CD1B tetramers were loaded with Rhodococcus equi-derived C32 glucose monomycolate.

The source material was CD1b-GMM tetramer-negative cells sorted from PBMCs. The TCR sequence derives from an adult woman with latent tuberculosis. The chain is built from TRBV7-2 and TRBJ1-6; 10 positions match TRBD1. The CDR3 DNA follows: TGTGCCAGCAGCCCTGACAGGGGGCCTTCACCCCTCCACTTT. It encodes CASSPDRGPSPLHF. The entire variable domain, with the rest obtained from reference TRBV7-2 and TRBJ1-6, is as follows: GAGVSQSPSNKVTEKGKDVELRCDPISGHTALYWYRQSLGQGLEFLIYFQGNSAPDKSGLPSDRFSAERTGGSVSTLTIQRTQQEDSAVYLCASSPDRGPSPLHFGNGTRLTVT.